This T cell receptor (beta chain) was captured in a study of blood T cell repertoires in COVID-19. Libraries were prepared by immunoSEQ multiplex PCR; TCRdb keeps only in-frame clonotypes and omits some of them. The table lists approximately 80,000 clones, about 88% of them singletons, with roughly 45% in the top ten. There are 14 residues in the CDR3. CDR1 and CDR2 from the germline V gene are SEHNR and FQNEAQ (reference sequence). Trimming left V 0 bases short and J 1 base short, with 7 bases between. The rearrangement joins TRBV7-9 to TRBJ2-7; D gene uncertain. The sequenced material came from peripheral blood. This clonotype was obtained from a human donor in a cohort sampled during active COVID-19. The CDR3 region is CASSLAAVSYEQYF. The CDR3 DNA reads as TGTGCCAGCAGCTTAGCGGCGGTATCCTACGAGCAGTACTTC.